This T cell receptor (beta chain) was observed in a study of cytomegalovirus exposure and HLA in healthy donors. Study at large: Within the Caucasian-associated ancestry cluster were 81% of the approximately 400 genotyped donors. General study findings and limits: For most subjects, TCR beta sequences were reported to predict HLA-A and HLA-B alleles with accuracy.

This CDR3 comprises 17 residues. V was cut by 4 bases and J by 0 bases, with 17 bases left in between. Germline CDR1 SGHNT, CDR2 YYREEE (reference sequence). About this clone: Its cognate antigen is unknown.

The PCR had 60 Vbeta and 13 Jbeta primers. Only in-frame clones appear in the TCRdb table, and some are missing; sequencing was by immunoSEQ multiplex PCR. Among 55,000 to 75,000 clones listed, approximately 89% were seen once. The TCR was taken from a man younger than 35 in good health and CMV-seronegative. The chain is built from TRBV5-4 and TRBJ2-1; D remains unclear. Sequencing was performed on PBMCs. CDR3 sequence reads: CASSAPVGLSSYNEQFF. In DNA form, the CDR3 reads TGTGCCAGCAGCGCCCCCGTGGGCCTTAGCTCCTACAATGAGCAGTTCTTC.